The 11 T cell receptor beta chains presented below share a single source sample, sequenced in a study of early T cells in non-severe SARS-CoV-2 infection. Each CDR3 protein gets one entry after TCRdb re-called the 5' RACE reads with MiXCR. The sample records about 77,000 distinct CDR3 sequences, about 17% being singletons. The sequencing input was whole blood. These receptors originate from an adult who was a healthcare worker with PCR-confirmed SARS-CoV-2 infection or an uninfected control (not recorded which).

This clonotype was picked up a small number of times. V gene TRBV5-1 combines with J gene TRBJ1-1; D unclear. V was pared by 4 bases and J by 7 bases, with 14 bases between. The CDR3 contains 13 residues. CDR1 and CDR2 from the germline V gene are SGHRS and YFSETQ. The CDR3 DNA sequence: TGCGCCAGCAGCCAAGGACCGCGACTTGAAGCTTTCTTT. Translated, it gives CASSQGPRLEAFF.

The table lists this clonotype with a few counts. The chain's CDR3 is CASNPRGSGYEQYF. The CDR3 DNA reads as TGTGCCAGCAACCCTAGGGGTAGCGGCTACGAGCAGTACTTC. The gene calls are TRBV12-3 or TRBV12-4 and TRBJ2-7; possible D gene TRBD2, 6 bases. V lost 7 bases, J lost 3 bases, and 16 bases lay in between. There are 14 residues in the CDR3.

Within the sample, this clonotype is medium-sized. The V call is TRBV11-2, the J call TRBJ2-3; 11 nucleotides line up with TRBD2. This CDR3 is built from 14 residues. The V gene end was trimmed by 5 bases and the J gene end by 3 bases; junction bases not matched to a gene: 1. Germline V gene data show CDR1 as SGHAT and CDR2 as FQNNGV. CDR3 amino acids: CASSPSGRTDTQYF. CDR3 nucleotides: TGTGCCAGCAGCCCTAGCGGGAGGACAGATACGCAGTATTTT.

The V gene is TRBV12-3 or TRBV12-4, the J gene TRBJ2-1; TRBD2 matches 13 bases. Losses at the gene ends were 4 bases for V and 6 bases for J; bases not matched to a gene: 9. This CDR3 spans 17 amino acids. The CDR3 loop reads CASSSPGLAGVGNEQFF. The CDR3 DNA follows: TGTGCCAGCAGTTCGCCCGGACTAGCGGGAGTTGGCAATGAGCAGTTCTTC.

The genes are TRBV11-2 and TRBJ1-1; TRBD1 aligns across 11 bases. CDR1 is SGHAT, CDR2 FQNNGV, per germline. The CDR3 has 17 amino acids. Germline trimming cut 5 bases from V and 0 bases from J; bases unmatched to any gene: 8. The CDR3 spells CASSPGQGARLNTEAFF. CDR3 nucleotide sequence: TGTGCCAGCAGCCCCGGACAGGGGGCCCGTCTGAACACTGAAGCTTTCTTT. The variable domain in full, completed from reference TRBV11-2 and TRBJ1-1, reads EAGVAQSPRYKIIEKRQSVAFWCNPISGHATLYWYQQILGQGPKLLIQFQNNGVVDDSQLPKDRFSAERLKGVDSTLKIQPAKLEDSAVYLCASSPGQGARLNTEAFFGQGTRLTVV.

This clonotype was seen more than once but under ten times. This chain links TRBV6-5 with TRBJ1-5; D may be TRBD1 (5 bases). This CDR3 is 15 amino acids long. CDR1 is MNHEY, CDR2 SVGAGI, per germline. V lost 6 bases to trimming and J lost 5 bases, with 17 bases between them. The CDR3 DNA is TGTGCCAGCAGCAAAGGCCCGGACAAGTATCAGCCCCAGCATTTT. Its protein product is CASSKGPDKYQPQHF.

CDR3 sequence reads: CASSLNSGRQPQHF. The DNA for the CDR3 is TGTGCCAGCAGTCTTAACTCCGGACGGCAGCCCCAGCATTTT. The chain couples TRBV28 to TRBJ1-5; no clear D gene. The CDR3 has 14 residues. Germline loops: CDR1 MDHEN, CDR2 SYDVKM. With 5 bases removed from V and 7 bases from J, the gap between germline ends came to 15 bases.

The chain joins TRBV9 to TRBJ2-3; D is unresolved. Germline assignment: CDR1 SGDLS and CDR2 YYNGEE. CDR3 size: 12 residues. Trimming left V 0 bases short and J 5 bases short, with 4 bases between. CDR3 residues: CASSVDEDTQYF. CDR3 nucleotides: TGTGCCAGCAGCGTAGACGAAGATACGCAGTATTTT.

This clonotype has only a few counts. V and J are TRBV27 and TRBJ2-1; 7 nucleotides line up with TRBD1. The CDR3 has 17 amino acids. V lost 3 bases and J lost 9; bases outside the gene matches: 17. Germline V lookup: CDR1 MNHEY, CDR2 SMNVEV (reference sequence). The CDR3 loop reads CASSFIWVGQHGGEQFF. CDR3 in DNA: TGTGCCAGCAGTTTCATATGGGTGGGACAGCACGGAGGTGAGCAGTTCTTC.

The gene calls are TRBV7-9 and TRBJ2-7; the match to TRBD2 covers 14 bases. Trimming cost V 4 bases and J 3 bases; bases outside gene matches: 11. The CDR3 is made up of 18 amino acids. Germline CDR1 and CDR2: SEHNR and FQNEAQ (reference sequence). Here the CDR3 reads CASSSPRGLAGEVYEQYF. The CDR3 coding sequence is TGTGCCAGCAGCTCCCCCCGGGGACTAGCGGGAGAGGTCTACGAGCAGTACTTC.

This clonotype has just a few counts. The gene calls are TRBV15 and TRBJ2-1, with D unresolved. V was clipped by 1 base and J by 6 bases, with 7 bases between them. Per the germline V gene, CDR1 is LNHNV and CDR2 is YYDKDF (reference sequence). The CDR3 length is 13 residues. The DNA for the CDR3 is TGTGCCACCAGCAGAGGCGTAACCAATGAGCAGTTCTTC. This encodes CATSRGVTNEQFF.